What follows are 11 T cell receptor beta chains derived from one specimen sequenced in a study of OX40 agonist ivuxolimab in advanced cancers. Here immunoSEQ multiplex PCR was the method, and the copy in TCRdb shows in-frame clones only, minus some. This sample has roughly 70,000 clones, with 65% to 90% found just once. The source was CD4+ or CD8+ T cells sorted from blood, collected in a trial of the OX40 agonist ivuxolimab. The receptor source for this set is an adult with an advanced solid tumor such as melanoma, head and neck, liver or kidney cancer.

V and J are TRBV11-3 and TRBJ1-4; no reliable D call. Germline CDR1 is SGHNT and CDR2 is YENEEA. Trimming took 6 bases from V and 6 from J, leaving 8 bases between them. The CDR3 totals 12 residues. CDR3 sequence: CASSRRDEKLFF. The CDR3 DNA is TGTGCCAGCAGTCGGCGGGATGAAAAACTGTTTTTT.

The chain links TRBV5-4 to TRBJ2-2, with 15 bases lining up with TRBD2. Germline V gene lookup returns CDR1 SGHNT and CDR2 YYREEE (reference sequence). V shed 3 bases, J shed 1 base, and the junction held 1 base outside the gene matches. CDR3 length: 17 amino acids. The CDR3 sequence: CASSSGLAGGNTGELFF. In nucleotides, the CDR3 is TGTGCCAGCAGCTCGGGACTAGCGGGGGGGAACACCGGGGAGCTGTTTTTT.

This sequence joins TRBV7-9 and TRBJ2-5; 8 bases align to TRBD1. CDR1 and CDR2 from the germline V gene are SEHNR and FQNEAQ (reference sequence). The CDR3 contains 15 residues. J lost 1 base, V lost 1 base, and 2 bases had no gene match. CDR3 amino acids: CASSLGQGTQETQYF. The CDR3, as DNA: TGTGCCAGCAGCTTAGGACAGGGGACCCAAGAGACCCAGTACTTC.

This clone was seen just once. This sequence joins TRBV28 and TRBJ2-5; TRBD1 matches 9 bases. Germline CDR1 reads MDHEN; CDR2 reads SYDVKM. With V trimmed by 2 bases and J by 4 bases, 2 bases remained unmatched. The CDR3 runs to 14 residues. For the CDR3, the DNA is TGTGCCAGCAGTTTAAACAGGGGGCCAGAGACCCAGTACTTC. As protein: CASSLNRGPETQYF.

CDR3 residues: CSGWSNYGYTF. The CDR3 nucleotides are TGCAGCGGATGGTCTAACTATGGCTACACCTTC. This chain links TRBV29-1 with TRBJ1-2; D uncertain. Trimming left V 7 bases short and J 0 bases short, with 6 bases between. The CDR3 length is 11 residues. Germline values: CDR1 SQVTM, CDR2 ANQGSEA. The full variable domain, rest sourced from reference TRBV29-1 and TRBJ1-2, is SAVISQKPSRDICQRGTSLTIQCQVDSQVTMMFWYRQQPGQSLTLIATANQGSEATYESGFVIDKFPISRPNLTFSTLTVSNMSPEDSSIYLCSGWSNYGYTFGSGTRLTVV.

The rearrangement joins TRBV19 to TRBJ2-3; no definite D call. The germline V gene encodes CDR1 LNHDA and CDR2 SQIVND (reference sequence). With 5 bases removed from V and 4 bases from J, the gap between germline ends came to 7 bases. This CDR3 region has 12 residues. The CDR3 here is CASSASPDTQYF. The CDR3 DNA reads TGTGCCAGTAGTGCCTCCCCAGATACGCAGTATTTT. The full variable domain, with the rest looked up from reference TRBV19 and TRBJ2-3, is DGGITQSPKYLFRKEGQNVTLSCEQNLNHDAMYWYRQDPGQGLRLIYYSQIVNDFQKGDIAEGYSVSREKKESFPLTVTSAQKNPTAFYLCASSASPDTQYFGPGTRLTVL.

This sequence joins TRBV20-1 and TRBJ2-3; D gene ambiguous. The germline V and J ends were trimmed by 5 bases and 2 bases, with 5 bases remaining between them. Germline CDR1 is DFQATT and CDR2 is SNEGSKA (reference sequence). The CDR3 loop spans 11 amino acids. CDR3 DNA: TGCAGTGCTTCCTCCACAGATACGCAGTATTTT. Amino acids: CSASSTDTQYF.

The chain employs TRBV6-5 and TRBJ2-2; perhaps D is TRBD1 or TRBD2 (5 bases each). Germline V lookup: CDR1 MNHEY, CDR2 SVGAGI. The CDR3 runs 14 residues. Trimming took off 7 bases at V and 5 bases at J, with 14 bases between the two ends. The CDR3 region is CASKGTAWTGELFF. CDR3 DNA sequence: TGTGCCAGCAAAGGGACGGCCTGGACCGGGGAGCTGTTTTTT.

The rearrangement uses TRBV20-1 and TRBJ1-2, with D unresolved. Germline V gene lookup returns CDR1 DFQATT and CDR2 SNEGSKA (reference sequence). The length of the CDR3 is 10 residues. V lost 3 bases to trimming and J lost 5 bases, with 4 bases between them. In DNA form, the CDR3 reads TGCAGTGCTAGGGGGTATGGCTACACCTTC. Protein sequence: CSARGYGYTF.

This clone was seen more than once but under ten times. The chain links TRBV5-1 to TRBJ1-4; maybe TRBD1 (6 bases). V lost 0 bases and J lost 8, with 14 bases in between. The germline V gene has CDR1 SGHRS and CDR2 YFSETQ. The CDR3 is 15 residues long. The CDR3 sequence: CASSLEGGDGEKLFF. The CDR3 bases are TGCGCCAGCAGCTTGGAGGGGGGCGATGGCGAAAAACTGTTTTTT.

The chain employs TRBV12-5 and TRBJ1-5; D remains unclear. This CDR3 is built from 13 residues. Between the trimmed V and J ends, which lost 7 bases and 2 bases, there was a span of 9 bases. Germline V gene lookup returns CDR1 LGHNT and CDR2 FRNRAP. The DNA of the CDR3 is TGTGCTAGTGCCCCACCGGGCAATCAGCCCCAGCATTTT. As protein: CASAPPGNQPQHF.